One sample yielded the 32 T cell receptor beta chains listed below, sequenced in a study of PD-1 blockade in classical Hodgkin lymphoma. Regarding time point: cycle 4 day 1 (C4D1), after 6 weeks of nivolumab. Each patient relapsed following autologous stem cell transplantation, and prior brentuximab vedotin exposure differed. The method was immunoSEQ multiplex PCR; TCRdb's version includes in-frame clones alone and lacks a portion of them. The sample yields around 31,000 clones, around 81% seen once. The input for sequencing was peripheral blood mononuclear cells (PBMCs), taken before the fourth cycle of nivolumab. These receptors came from a human donor with classical Hodgkin lymphoma.

The gene calls are TRBV30 and TRBJ2-1; tentatively, D is TRBD1 (5 bases). Germline CDR1 and CDR2: GTSNPN and SVGIG (reference sequence). The CDR3 loop spans 16 amino acids. V lost 3 bases and J 1 base, leaving 16 bases between the germline ends. The CDR3 loop reads CAWSAADRGSYNEQFF. The CDR3 DNA sequence: TGTGCCTGGAGCGCCGCCGACAGAGGATCCTACAATGAGCAGTTCTTC.

The chain combines TRBV6-4 with TRBJ2-3; weak D call: TRBD2 (6 bases). Germline V gene data show CDR1 as MRHNA and CDR2 as SNTAGT. There are 14 residues in the CDR3. Trimming took off 2 bases at V and 0 bases at J, with 6 bases between the two ends. The CDR3 sequence: CASSDGTSTDTQYF. CDR3 coding DNA: TGTGCCAGCAGTGACGGGACTAGCACAGATACGCAGTATTTT.

This clone was picked up a small number of times. Here the CDR3 DNA reads TGTGCCAGCAGCTTAGCGGTGAATAGCAATCAGCCCCAGCATTTT. It is translated as CASSLAVNSNQPQHF. The chain couples TRBV7-2 to TRBJ1-5; no definite D call. The CDR3 is made up of 15 amino acids. V lost 0 bases and J 0 bases, leaving 6 bases between the germline ends. Germline CDR1 SGHTA, CDR2 FQGNSA.

This chain uses TRBV10-3 with TRBJ1-2, with TRBD1 matching 7 bases. V trimming: 6 bases; J trimming: 2 bases; junction bases outside the gene matches: 3. The CDR3 contains 13 residues. CDR1 and CDR2 from the germline V gene are ENHRY and SYGVKD. The CDR3 region has the DNA TGTGCCATCAGACAGGGGCCGAACTATGGCTACACCTTC. This sequence encodes CAIRQGPNYGYTF.

The rearrangement links TRBV5-6 to TRBJ2-3; a weak D match, TRBD2 (5 bases). The CDR3 extends over 15 amino acids. V dropped 2 bases and J dropped 2 bases, with 12 bases sitting between them. Germline lookup yields CDR1 SGHDT and CDR2 YYEEEE. CDR3 DNA: TGTGCCAGCAGCTTTGCCGTTAGCGTCACAGATACGCAGTATTTT. It translates to CASSFAVSVTDTQYF.

The chain carries TRBV5-1 and TRBJ2-7, with 12 positions matching TRBD1. V trimming: 3 bases; J trimming: 7 bases; junction bases outside the gene matches: 8. Germline V CDR1 and CDR2: SGHRS, YFSETQ. The CDR3 totals 15 residues. Here the CDR3 reads CASSSEGQGAWEQYF. CDR3 in DNA: TGCGCCAGCAGCTCAGAGGGACAGGGGGCTTGGGAGCAGTACTTC.

The J gene is TRBJ2-1, the V gene TRBV4-3; 10 nucleotides match TRBD2. CDR1 is LGHNA and CDR2 is YSLEER in the germline V gene. J gave up 9 bases and V 1 base, and 12 bases lay outside the gene matches. The CDR3 sequence is 17 residues long. The CDR3 sequence: CASSQASGRAYPGEQFF. CDR3 bases: TGCGCCAGCAGCCAAGCGAGCGGGAGGGCGTACCCAGGTGAGCAGTTCTTC.

The J gene is TRBJ2-2, the V gene TRBV7-2; possible D gene TRBD1, 6 bases. In germline, CDR1 is SGHTA, CDR2 FQGNSA. CDR3 length: 14 residues. Trimming cost V 4 bases and J 1 base, with 7 bases left between them. CDR3 DNA sequence: TGTGCCAGCAGCTGGGGACAGAACACCGGGGAGCTGTTTTTT. It is translated as CASSWGQNTGELFF.

The DNA for the CDR3 is TGTGCCAGCAGTGAAGACCAGTTAGAGACCCAGTACTTC. Translation gives CASSEDQLETQYF. The rearrangement links TRBV6-1 to TRBJ2-5, with unresolved D. The CDR3 runs to 13 residues. Trimming took 1 base from V and 4 from J, leaving 7 bases between them. The germline CDR1 and CDR2 sequences are MNHNS and SASEGT.

The chain carries TRBV11-2 and TRBJ2-7; a possible D gene is TRBD2 (6 bases). CDR1 and CDR2 from the germline V gene are SGHAT and FQNNGV. Trimming left V 5 bases short and J 0 bases short, with 14 bases between. The CDR3 length is 15 residues. CDR3 region: CASSPRLGSSYEQYF. For the CDR3, the DNA is TGTGCCAGCAGCCCCAGACTCGGGAGCTCCTACGAGCAGTACTTC. The full variable domain, in which reference TRBV11-2 and TRBJ2-7 provide the parts outside the CDR3, is EAGVAQSPRYKIIEKRQSVAFWCNPISGHATLYWYQQILGQGPKLLIQFQNNGVVDDSQLPKDRFSAERLKGVDSTLKIQPAKLEDSAVYLCASSPRLGSSYEQYFGPGTRLTVT.

The chain recombines TRBV5-6 with TRBJ1-6; D is perhaps TRBD1 (5 bases). The V gene lost 3 bases and the J gene lost 13 bases, with 17 bases spanning the gap. This CDR3 has 14 amino acids. The germline V gene has CDR1 SGHDT and CDR2 YYEEEE. CDR3 DNA sequence: TGTGCCAGCAGCTCCGCTGGGACGCAGCTTCCCCTCCACTTT. It yields the protein CASSSAGTQLPLHF.

This clone was observed a handful of times. This sequence joins TRBV18 and TRBJ2-7, with 8 nucleotides matching TRBD1. Germline V gene lookup returns CDR1 KGHSH and CDR2 LQKENI. This CDR3 is 15 amino acids long. Unmatched junction bases numbered 4, after V lost 1 base and J lost 2 bases. The CDR3 DNA is TGTGCCAGCTCACCACTGATGACAGGGGCCTACGAGCAGTACTTC. Translation gives CASSPLMTGAYEQYF.

The CDR3 protein is CASTLQGYGYTF. CDR3 sequence (DNA): TGTGCCAGTACTCTACAGGGATATGGCTACACCTTC. The J gene is TRBJ1-2, the V gene TRBV28; TRBD1 is a possible D gene (6 bases). This CDR3 contains 12 residues. Trimming took 9 bases from V and 5 from J, leaving 13 bases between them. CDR1 is MDHEN and CDR2 is SYDVKM in the germline V gene.

The rearrangement joins TRBV5-1 to TRBJ1-1, with D possibly being TRBD1 (5 bases). From germline, CDR1 is SGHRS and CDR2 YFSETQ. The V end was cut by 1 base, the J end by 1 base, with 8 bases between. This CDR3 contains 14 residues. For the CDR3, the DNA is TGCGCCAGCAGCTTGCAGAGGGGGAACACTGAAGCTTTCTTT. Residues: CASSLQRGNTEAFF.

The chain recombines TRBV7-9 with TRBJ2-3; no clear D gene. With 5 bases removed from V and 2 bases from J, the gap between germline ends came to 14 bases. The CDR3 spans 15 residues. Germline loops: CDR1 SEHNR, CDR2 FQNEAQ (reference sequence). Written as DNA, the CDR3 is TGTGCCAGCAGCCTCGGGCGGCCGTCCACAGATACGCAGTATTTT. This gives the protein CASSLGRPSTDTQYF.

This chain connects TRBV5-4 to TRBJ2-5; D might be TRBD1 (6 bases). Germline loops: CDR1 SGHNT, CDR2 YYREEE (reference sequence). The CDR3 runs to 14 residues. V was clipped by 5 bases and J by 2 bases, with 13 bases between them. The CDR3 is CASRSRGRQETQYF. The CDR3 region has the DNA TGTGCCAGCAGGTCCAGGGGACGGCAAGAGACCCAGTACTTC.

This clone was observed a single time. The chain joins TRBV15 to TRBJ1-6; D is uncertain. Germline assignment: CDR1 LNHNV and CDR2 YYDKDF (reference sequence). The V end was cut by 1 base, the J end by 9 bases, with 10 bases between. This CDR3 region has 14 residues. The CDR3 sequence is CATSRGGSRSPLHF. The CDR3, as DNA: TGTGCCACCAGCAGAGGAGGCAGCCGTTCACCCCTCCACTTT. The full variable domain, with the rest looked up from reference TRBV15 and TRBJ1-6, is DAMVIQNPRYQVTQFGKPVTLSCSQTLNHNVMYWYQQKSSQAPKLLFHYYDKDFNNEADTPDNFQSRRPNTSFCFLDIRSPGLGDTAMYLCATSRGGSRSPLHFGNGTRLTVT.

This chain uses TRBV7-2 with TRBJ1-5, with D hard to call. This CDR3 region has 13 residues. Trimming took 5 bases from V and 7 from J, leaving 12 bases between them. The germline CDR1 and CDR2 sequences are SGHTA and FQGNSA. The CDR3: CASSPSSRQPQHF. CDR3 nucleotide sequence: TGTGCCAGCAGCCCCAGTTCCCGACAGCCCCAGCATTTT. The complete variable domain, with remaining parts taken from reference TRBV7-2 and TRBJ1-5, reads GAGVSQSPSNKVTEKGKDVELRCDPISGHTALYWYRQSLGQGLEFLIYFQGNSAPDKSGLPSDRFSAERTGGSVSTLTIQRTQQEDSAVYLCASSPSSRQPQHFGDGTRLSIL.

This clone came up once. This chain joins TRBV5-5 and TRBJ1-1; D is unclear. Trimming cost V 0 bases and J 7 bases, with 13 bases left between them. The germline V gene encodes CDR1 SGHKS and CDR2 YYEKEE (reference sequence). The CDR3 consists of 14 residues. The CDR3 loop reads CASSLGGKGGEAFF. The CDR3 bases are TGTGCCAGCAGCTTGGGGGGTAAGGGTGGTGAAGCTTTCTTT.

The chain employs TRBV28 and TRBJ1-5; 7 nucleotides agree with TRBD1. After removal of 7 bases from V and 4 bases from J, the junction contained 13 bases not matched to a gene. The CDR3 runs 16 residues. Germline CDR1 and CDR2: MDHEN and SYDVKM. Here the CDR3 reads CASTPSLGTANQPQHF. The DNA of the CDR3 is TGTGCCAGCACCCCATCTCTCGGGACAGCGAATCAGCCCCAGCATTTT.

The rearrangement uses TRBV6-1 and TRBJ2-7; TRBD1 aligns across 11 bases. CDR1 and CDR2 (germline): MNHNS, SASEGT. The CDR3 contains 12 residues. V lost 8 bases to trimming and J lost 7 bases; unmatched junction nucleotides: 4. The CDR3 sequence: CASGQGAREQYF. As DNA, the CDR3 is TGTGCCAGCGGACAGGGGGCTAGGGAGCAGTACTTC.

The chain has TRBV28 and TRBJ1-5; weak D call: TRBD1 (5 bases). The CDR3 consists of 16 residues. V was trimmed by 3 bases and J by 0 bases, leaving 12 bases between them. The germline CDR1 and CDR2 sequences are MDHEN and SYDVKM. The CDR3 here is CASSFRRAYSNQPQHF. The CDR3 DNA reads as TGTGCCAGCAGTTTCCGCAGGGCCTATAGCAATCAGCCCCAGCATTTT.

V gene TRBV6-6 combines with J gene TRBJ1-1, with D hard to call. V was cut by 0 bases and J by 0 bases, with 5 bases left in between. CDR3 length: 14 residues. Germline assignment: CDR1 MNHNY and CDR2 SVGAGI (reference sequence). DNA of the CDR3: TGTGCCAGCAGTTACTCCGAGATGAACACTGAAGCTTTCTTT. Translated: CASSYSEMNTEAFF.

The rearrangement uses TRBV7-9 and TRBJ1-1; the D gene is possibly TRBD1 (5 bases). V lost 4 bases, J lost 6 bases, and 12 bases lay in between. Germline-derived CDR1 and CDR2 are SEHNR and FQNEAQ (reference sequence). The CDR3 consists of 13 residues. CDR3 sequence: CASSSPAGPEAFF. The DNA of the CDR3 is TGTGCCAGCAGCTCGCCCGCGGGGCCTGAAGCTTTCTTT.

This chain joins TRBV5-1 and TRBJ1-5, with 7 bases identical to TRBD1. The V gene end was trimmed by 4 bases and the J gene end by 2 bases; junction bases not matched to a gene: 6. The CDR3 has 15 amino acids. Germline values: CDR1 SGHRS, CDR2 YFSETQ. The CDR3 spells CASSEGGGGNQPQHF. CDR3 nucleotides: TGCGCCAGCAGCGAAGGGGGCGGTGGCAATCAGCCCCAGCATTTT.

The chain employs TRBV10-1 and TRBJ2-3; 9 nucleotides align to TRBD1. CDR3 length: 15 amino acids. V lost 10 bases to trimming and J lost 5 bases; unmatched junction nucleotides: 13. CDR1 and CDR2 (germline): WNHNN, SYGVQD (reference sequence). CDR3 region: CANEKTTGGRDTQYF. The CDR3 DNA sequence: TGCGCCAACGAAAAGACGACAGGGGGAAGAGATACGCAGTATTTT.

This clone was seen once. V is TRBV7-2 and J is TRBJ2-5; possibly TRBD1 for D (5 bases). The V gene's germline CDR1 is SGHTA and CDR2 FQGNSA. Trimming removed 0 bases from V and 2 bases from J, with 10 bases in between. The CDR3 runs to 15 residues. The CDR3 reads CASSLAQGWQETQYF. The CDR3 nucleotides are TGTGCCAGCAGCTTAGCGCAGGGTTGGCAAGAGACCCAGTACTTC.

The chain employs TRBV4-1 and TRBJ2-5; D could derive from TRBD1 or TRBD2 (5 bases each). The germline V and J ends were trimmed by 1 base and 2 bases, with 14 bases remaining between them. The germline gives CDR1 MGHRA, CDR2 YSYEKL. The CDR3 has 16 residues. The CDR3 DNA follows: TGCGCCAGCAGCCAAGTGTACTTGAGGGGTCAAGAGACCCAGTACTTC. Translating it yields CASSQVYLRGQETQYF.

This clone has more than one count but fewer than ten. The genes are TRBV5-5 and TRBJ1-1; D is unresolved. V gave up 0 bases and J gave up 1 base, with 13 bases separating them. Germline CDR1 SGHKS, CDR2 YYEKEE (reference sequence). This CDR3 has 16 residues. The CDR3 spells CASSLAPRGGNTEAFF. The CDR3 nucleotides are TGTGCCAGCAGCTTGGCACCACGGGGTGGGAACACTGAAGCTTTCTTT.

The chain couples TRBV15 to TRBJ1-1, with D tentatively TRBD1 (6 bases). The CDR3 contains 17 residues. Germline CDR1 and CDR2: LNHNV and YYDKDF (reference sequence). Deletions cut 2 bases from V and 2 bases from J, with 18 bases between. The CDR3 reads CATSRPHVRGANTEAFF. The CDR3 DNA reads as TGTGCCACCAGCAGACCGCACGTCCGGGGGGCCAACACTGAAGCTTTCTTT.

V usage is TRBV7-2 and J usage is TRBJ2-7; 12 nucleotides agree with TRBD1. V lost 1 base, J lost 2 bases, and 3 bases stayed unmatched. Per the germline V gene, CDR1 is SGHTA and CDR2 is FQGNSA. This CDR3 is built from 16 residues. The CDR3 reads CASSLVGQGAAYEQYF. CDR3 coding DNA: TGTGCCAGCAGCTTAGTGGGACAGGGGGCCGCCTACGAGCAGTACTTC. The full variable domain, rest sourced from reference TRBV7-2 and TRBJ2-7, is GAGVSQSPSNKVTEKGKDVELRCDPISGHTALYWYRQSLGQGLEFLIYFQGNSAPDKSGLPSDRFSAERTGGSVSTLTIQRTQQEDSAVYLCASSLVGQGAAYEQYFGPGTRLTVT.

The chain recombines TRBV18 with TRBJ1-2; D remains unclear. The V and J ends lost 4 bases and 0 bases respectively, with 12 bases between them. The germline V gene has CDR1 KGHSH and CDR2 LQKENI. The CDR3 spans 15 residues. This chain's CDR3 is CASSQTTRTNYGYTF. The DNA of the CDR3 is TGTGCCAGCTCACAAACGACCCGCACTAACTATGGCTACACCTTC.